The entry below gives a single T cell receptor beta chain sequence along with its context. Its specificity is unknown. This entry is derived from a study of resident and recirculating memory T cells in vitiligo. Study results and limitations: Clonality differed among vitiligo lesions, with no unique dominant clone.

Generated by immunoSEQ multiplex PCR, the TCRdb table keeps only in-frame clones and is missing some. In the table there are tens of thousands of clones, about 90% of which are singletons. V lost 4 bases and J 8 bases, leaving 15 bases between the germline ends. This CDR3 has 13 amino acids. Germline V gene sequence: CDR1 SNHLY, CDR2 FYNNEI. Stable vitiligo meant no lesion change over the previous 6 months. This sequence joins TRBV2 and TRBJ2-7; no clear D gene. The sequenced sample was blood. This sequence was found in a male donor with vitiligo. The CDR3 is CASSVQRTSQQYF. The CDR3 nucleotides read TGTGCCAGCAGTGTACAGAGAACGAGCCAGCAGTACTTC.